This T cell receptor (beta chain) emerged from a study of molecular identifiers for immune sequencing clone quantification. Study in general: Split five ways in replicates, RNA from about 20,000 or 100,000 naive CD8 cells had four portions sequenced. General observations from the study: Among effectors, clones above 20 RNA copies held over 97% of molecules; among naive cells, under 1%.

In this sample, this clonotype is medium-sized. Its antigen is unidentified. This CDR3 region has 15 residues. Trimming removed 0 bases from V and 1 base from J; junction bases left unmatched: 0. The germline CDR1 and CDR2 sequences are PRHDT and FYEKMQ (reference sequence). TCRdb re-called the PCR reads with MiXCR, one entry per CDR3 protein. The sample contains roughly 10,000 distinct CDR3 sequences, about a fifth of which appear only once. This clonotype was obtained from a human donor in good health. Some libraries in this study had Jurkat cell RNA spiked in. V is TRBV13 and J is TRBJ2-3; 8 nucleotides match TRBD1. Source material: naive CD8+ T cells from blood, with Jurkat cell RNA spiked in. Subset noted: FACS-sorted CD8+CD4-CCR7+CD45RA+ naive T cells. The CDR3: CASSLGTGGTDTQYF. CDR3 DNA sequence: TGTGCCAGCAGCTTAGGGACAGGGGGCACAGATACGCAGTATTTT.